This TCR beta chain was documented in a study of cytomegalovirus exposure and HLA in healthy donors (dated by TCRdb to the late 2010s). Study-wide context: An earlier analysis of about 530 of the donors reported about 260 Gb of sequence data and around 110 million unique TCR beta sequences obtained from 150 million to 200 million T cells. An early release that covered fewer than 750 HLA-typed donors contained approximately 320 gigabases of sequencing data and tens of millions of unique TCR sequences. The genetic ancestry cluster associated with self-reported Caucasian donors included 70% to 85% of the roughly 400 genotyped donors. The study aimed to test whether signatures of past pathogen exposure could be identified by cataloging public T cell receptors. Using immunosequencing, the study profiled T cell repertoires from about 620 subjects and related those repertoires to cytomegalovirus serostatus. In addition to the first cohort of 650 to 800 subjects, a separate validation cohort of 100 to 150 different subjects was used. To predict cytomegalovirus infection status, the study brought together high-throughput TCR immunosequencing, statistical association of individual TCRs with disease status, and machine learning. A later analysis re-examined previously published TCR beta repertoires from about 670 donors and added high-resolution HLA genotyping to investigate patterns of TCR occurrence. Rather than drawing on any new phenotypic data, the later analysis identified candidate immune exposures from TCR beta sequences and the way those sequences occurred across donors. In an earlier analysis of 500 to 650 of the donors, high-throughput TCR beta sequencing was used to judge whether each TCR beta V gene segment behaved as functional or pseudogenic. Donor age, sex, ethnicity and CMV serostatus were compiled alongside the repertoire data. In a later genetic analysis, genome-wide SNP genotypes for about 65% of the roughly 700 donors were used, and that subset was treated as a discovery cohort. Every repertoire in the discovery cohort had been generated on one and the same sequencing platform. HLA typing covered class I and class II loci at four-digit resolution. Typing coverage differed by locus: A, B, C, DRB1 and DQB1 were typed in about 620-630 donors, DQA1 in about 560, DPA1 in 600 to 610, and DPB1 in 400 to 480. A few DR-DQ haplotypes were treated as single units for association and clustering because of strong linkage in the cohort. Among roughly 400 genotyped donors of the cohort, an average of around 250,000 unique TCR beta nucleotide sequences was sequenced per donor, of which approximately 18% were non-productive.

The library came from the immunoSEQ multiplex PCR assay. For the multiplex PCR, a mixture combining 60 forward primers for TCR Vbeta segments and 13 reverse primers for TCR Jbeta segments was used. Amplification of the CDR3 region of rearranged TCR beta genes was performed with a multiplex PCR assay on genomic DNA. The amplified TCR beta libraries were sequenced on the Illumina HiSeq System as 87-base-pair reads. The authors processed their data as follows. In a later analysis, tens of millions of unique TCR beta chains were counted across the roughly 700 repertoires, and around 11 million of these chains were shared by at least two donors. Raw reads were error-corrected and collapsed into unique sequences by a nearest-neighbor algorithm in which closely related sequences were merged to remove PCR and sequencing errors. V, D and J gene segments were assigned by aligning CDR3 sequences to IMGT reference sequences. For a sequence to be retained, at least a six-nucleotide match to both a V gene segment and a J gene segment was required. A rearrangement was called productive if the CDR3 had no stop codons and remained in frame with V and J, and every other rearrangement was called non-productive. CDR3 was defined according to IMGT convention as the region running from the second conserved V-encoded cysteine to the conserved J-encoded phenylalanine. In an earlier analysis of roughly 610 of the donors, sequences lacking an unambiguous match to a single V gene segment were excluded. An earlier analysis of just under 600 of the donors called V segments functional above 56.7% productive rearrangements and segregating when the between-donor standard deviation exceeded 5%. A statistical classification framework was developed to diagnose cytomegalovirus status using the catalog of TCR beta chain sequences. In a later analysis, TCR nucleotide sequences were compared against IMGT/GENE-DB human TR gene sequences so that V and J genes could be assigned. A later analysis assigned CDR3 sequences and most-parsimonious VDJ recombination scenarios with the TCRdist pipeline. In a later analysis, each TCR beta chain was defined by its CDR3 amino acid sequence together with its V-gene family, and reads lacking a unique V-gene family were excluded. A later analysis removed over 500 highly shared, low-generation-probability nucleotide sequences to deal with suspected cross-contamination and a sequencing artifact. In a later analysis, a clonal expansion index was calculated for each public chain from normalized within-repertoire ranks of inferred template counts. A later analysis computed generation probabilities with a VDJ recombination model fitted to out-of-frame rearrangements, and checked the results against IGoR. In a later analysis, TCR-TCR, TCR-HLA and TCR-CMV co-occurrence was scored with hypergeometric tests, and a repertoire-size bias correction was applied to TCR pairs. False discovery rates were estimated in a later analysis by permuting HLA or CMV assignments 20 times. In a later analysis, co-occurring TCRs were grouped using DBSCAN, with TCRdist sequence similarity added in when clustering inside HLA-allele-positive subsets. Co-occurrence clustering excluded repertoires with fewer than 30,000 or more than 120,000 public chains, plus five with anomalous nucleotide sharing. TCRdb retrieved this table from immuneACCESS and kept in-frame rearrangements only. Not all clones are present; in checked studies, unresolved V genes account for under half, and no reason is known for the remainder. V and J calls and clone size follow that table, whereas D and trimming were derived from the DNA. For this sample there are about 210,000 clones; just under 80% appear just once. In total, the top ten clones hold approximately 0.49% of the sample.

A word on this clone: The specificity of this receptor is unknown. Base qualities were left out, and no much larger clone turns up one base away.

Broader findings and caveats from the paper: Strong co-occurrence of HLA alleles, especially DR and DQ, made assigning TCR associations to individual alleles difficult. Most CMV-associated TCR beta chains appeared to be HLA-restricted in a later analysis, and the HLA associations seemed to be driven largely by CMV exposure. The authors suggested that the approach could potentially be generalized to other disease states and immunological phenotypes. In a later analysis, the rate of TCR association differed among HLA loci, with DRB1 alleles having the most associated TCRs and HLA-C alleles having the fewest. In both the original and validation cohorts, the classifier was reported to diagnose cytomegalovirus status with high specificity and sensitivity. A further reported finding was that TCR beta sequences accurately predicted the HLA-A and HLA-B alleles for most subjects in the first cohort. According to a later analysis, parvovirus B19, influenza, CMV and Epstein-Barr virus appeared linked to several top co-occurrence clusters. Most TCR sequences were observed very rarely across donors, whereas some public TCRs were present in many individuals. A later genetic analysis reported fewer N-insertions in productive TCRs among donors in an Asian-associated ancestry cluster than the roughly 670-donor mean. A cluster of highly shared sequence variants was judged likely to represent a technical artifact of the sequencing pipeline. In a later genetic analysis, a missense DCLRE1C variant was associated with V-gene and J-gene trimming of TCR beta chains, and the association was replicated in an independent cohort. Broadly in line with IMGT annotations, most TCR beta V segments showed up in productive rearrangements about 90% or about 30% of the time in an earlier analysis of several hundred of the donors. In a later analysis, HLA-associated TCR beta chains showed more clonal expansion and lower generation probabilities than non-associated chains that were equally common. HLA typing was unavailable for some donors at each locus, so association tests used only the typed subset. The presence/absence analyses assumed that sequencing depth was roughly uniform across donors, and that assumption may not be true. Only TCR beta chains were sequenced in this cohort, and the absence of alpha or paired-chain data limited detectable features. In a later analysis, 15,000 to 20,000 TCR beta sequences were associated with specific HLA alleles at a false discovery rate of 0.05. Linkage disequilibrium might explain the correlated functional status among segregating V segments, but an unknown experimental factor could not be ruled out. The earlier analysis of about 600 of the donors excluded some 15 rarely observed V segments, including chromosome 9 orphons, because counts were too low. The study gave a list of under 200 TCR beta chains associated with cytomegalovirus. Immune exposure information for the cohort was limited to CMV serostatus. A few of the identified cytomegalovirus-associated TCR beta chains were confirmed in vitro to be specific for cytomegalovirus antigens. Some IMGT-functional V segments, including TRBV6-2 and TRBV6-3, could not be told apart with the 87-base-pair reads, so those segments were excluded.

Trimming removed 0 bases from V and 8 bases from J, leaving 14 bases between the germline ends. The CDR3, cysteine through phenylalanine, is 15 amino acids long. CDR3 DNA only is kept here, 45 bases in frame from base 1. CDR1 and CDR2 are read off the germline V gene (reference sequence) as LNHNV and YYDKDF. The cohort comprised fewer than 700 healthy bone marrow donors. At the time of sampling, all cohort members were nominally healthy, though unrecorded immune exposures were likely present. The donor tested CMV seronegative, placing the donor among the 350 or so seronegative members of the cohort. A peripheral blood sample was collected from each donor, and TCR beta sequencing was performed on peripheral blood mononuclear cells. The Qiagen DNeasy Blood Extraction Kit was used to extract genomic DNA from the blood cell samples.

The sample comprised PBMCs. Recombination connected TRBV15 to TRBJ1-5; the D gene remains uncertain. This TCR was recovered from a boy aged 10-17 years in good health and CMV-seronegative. At the DNA level, the sequence is TGTGCCACCAGCAGAGATTATGCGGGTTCAAAGCCCCAGCATTTT. This translates into CATSRDYAGSKPQHF.